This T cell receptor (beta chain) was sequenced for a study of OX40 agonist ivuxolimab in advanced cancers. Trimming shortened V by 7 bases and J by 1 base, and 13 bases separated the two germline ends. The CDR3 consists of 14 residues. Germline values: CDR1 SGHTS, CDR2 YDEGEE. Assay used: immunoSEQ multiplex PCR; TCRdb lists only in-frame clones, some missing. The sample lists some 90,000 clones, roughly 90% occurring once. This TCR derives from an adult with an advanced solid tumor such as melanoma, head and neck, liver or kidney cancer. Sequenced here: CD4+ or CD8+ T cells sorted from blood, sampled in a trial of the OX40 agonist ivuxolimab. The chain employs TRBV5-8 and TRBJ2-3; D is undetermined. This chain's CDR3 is CASRRSTGTDTQYF. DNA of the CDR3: TGTGCCAGCCGAAGGAGTACTGGCACAGATACGCAGTATTTT.